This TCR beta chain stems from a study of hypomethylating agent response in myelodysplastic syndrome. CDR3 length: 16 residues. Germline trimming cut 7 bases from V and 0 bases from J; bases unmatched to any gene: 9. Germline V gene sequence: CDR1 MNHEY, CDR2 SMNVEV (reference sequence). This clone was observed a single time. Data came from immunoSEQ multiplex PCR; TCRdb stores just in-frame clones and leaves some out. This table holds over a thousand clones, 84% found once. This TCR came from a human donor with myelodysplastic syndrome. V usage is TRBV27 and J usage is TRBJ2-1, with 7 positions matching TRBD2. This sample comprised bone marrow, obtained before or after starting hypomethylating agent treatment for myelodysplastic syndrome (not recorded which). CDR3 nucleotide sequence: TGTGCCAGCATCCCGACTAGCCTTAGCTCCTACAATGAGCAGTTCTTC. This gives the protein CASIPTSLSSYNEQFF.